Below, 3 T cell receptor beta chains from the same sample are listed, as sequenced in a study of blood T cells in healthy people across ages. Primed by a sample-barcoded 5' primer and a J-beta primer mix, a second PCR proceeded for 7 to 11 cycles. TCRdb independently ran MiXCR on the 5' RACE reads; one entry per CDR3 protein. Here the sample spans approximately 1,000,000 distinct CDR3 sequences, more than 35% being singletons. Sequenced sample: blood. The receptor source for this set is a woman aged 55-69 years in good health.

This clonotype was seen repeatedly, ten times or more. The V call is TRBV20-1, the J call TRBJ2-5, with D possibly being TRBD2 (6 bases). The germline V gene encodes CDR1 DFQATT and CDR2 SNEGSKA (reference sequence). V lost 6 bases to trimming and J lost 2 bases, with 13 bases between them. The CDR3 spans 13 residues. The CDR3 coding sequence is TGCAGTGCAGGGAGGCTGCCACAAGAGACCCAGTACTTC. This gives the protein CSAGRLPQETQYF.

Comments on this clonotype: An end of the junction differs from the germline gene, which may be a read error. The J gene is TRBJ2-1, the V gene TRBV24-1; D possibly corresponds to TRBD2 (6 bases). The CDR3 runs 16 residues. Germline V gene data show CDR1 as KGHDR and CDR2 as SFDVKD. This CDR3 is CTTSDTSLGTYNEQFF. Written as DNA, the CDR3 is TGTACCACCAGTGATACTAGCTTGGGAACCTACAATGAGCAGTTCTTC.

This clonotype was seen once. The chain's CDR3 is CASSLRLVYNEQFF. The CDR3 DNA follows: TGTGCCAGCAGCCTCCGACTGGTCTACAATGAGCAGTTCTTC. The V gene is TRBV7-2, the J gene TRBJ2-1; D uncertain. CDR3 length: 14 residues. V shed 5 bases and J shed 3 bases, with 11 bases lying between them. Looked up from germline, CDR1 is SGHTA and CDR2 is FQGNSA.